Given below is one TCR beta chain in context. Its recognized antigen is unknown. No clone much larger than this one lies a single base away; base qualities are absent. These data belong to a study of shared clonotypes between healthy human individuals (dated by TCRdb to the early 2020s). Regarding the study in general: A couple of women and a few men aged 18 to 49 years were included in the cohort. For each donor, CD4 naive and CD4 memory were each run on three plates, CD8 naive on two plates, and CD8 memory on one plate. To estimate repertoire size and how much clonotype sharing occurs between individuals, the study deeply sequenced the blood TCR repertoires of roughly 5 healthy adults. Different laboratories and diverse techniques were used to prepare libraries and sequence TCR repertoires, to increase sequencing depth and limit assay-specific biases. Each donor's leukapheresis produced roughly between roughly 0.85 and 9.5 billion PBMCs. Broader findings and caveats from the paper: Sampling was limited to blood, and TCR repertoires in tissue likely differ from TCR repertoires in blood. Incomplete sequencing was indicated by rarefaction of sorted-subset datasets, despite the large sequencing depth. Sharing across a few donors was observed for approximately 5% of naive CD4, 3.5% of naive CD8, over 2% of memory CD4, and roughly 0.43% of memory CD8 clonotypes. The genetic and exposure-history diversity represented was limited by the small number of donors. Based on pairwise subsampling, the degree of clonotype sharing among donors was expected to be affected by sequencing depth. Compared with non-shared clonotypes, clonotypes shared by all four sorted-subset donors had higher generation probabilities. Naive subsets generally had larger estimated clonotype richness than memory subsets did.

Using the deep immunoSEQ assay, TCR CDR3 regions were amplified from genomic DNA by multiplex PCR. Genomic DNA extracted from each cell subset was distributed evenly over all wells of several immunoSEQ 96-well plates, and each plate served as one replicate. For sorted subsets, around 200 ng genomic DNA, equal to 30,000 to 35,000 T cell genomes, was loaded into each replicate PCR. Purified libraries were measured with a Qubit 3.0 fluorometer, size-checked on a Bioanalyzer 2100, and measured again with the KAPA Library Quantification kit. Every immunoSEQ 96-well plate was sequenced on a separate single-read 150-cycle Illumina NextSeq 550 flow cell. Regarding the original processing steps: Because only junctional sequences without quality scores were contained in the immunoSEQ output, filtering matching that applied to full-length reads could not be performed. Sequences were annotated with PyIR, a Python wrapper for IgBLAST v1.9, and V/J genes and CDR3 were assigned using IMGT germline references. Any read was removed if the V/J assignment was weak (E-value above 1e-6), the CDR3 was missing, or the read contained stop codons, out-of-frame junctions, or ambiguous translated residues. V3J clonotypes were defined as sequences sharing an identical inferred V gene, J gene, and CDR3 amino acid sequence. To compute the percentage overlap between repertoires, the number of shared unique clonotypes was divided by the size of the smaller repertoire. RTK rarefaction, the Chao1 estimator, and Recon v2.1 estimates of unobserved clonotypes were used to assess repertoire richness. Generation probabilities for all TCRbeta clonotypes obtained by the gDNA method from a handful of donors were computed using OLGA. TCRdb took over this immuneACCESS table, retaining in-frame rearrangements with V and J assigned. Such tables are incomplete; in checked studies, under half of the missing clones stem from an unresolved V gene, and the remainder is unexplained. V and J calls and clone size are those listed in that table; D and trimming were worked out from the DNA. This sample is represented by 600,000 to 800,000 clones; approximately 72% of them were singletons. The ten largest clones capture less than 2% of the sample.

The donors were healthy, HIV-negative adults with no recently reported acute infections or vaccinations. All donors were Caucasian adults living in Nashville, Tennessee, USA. CD4+ T cells were enriched by magnetic negative selection; naive cells were then positively selected on CD45RA, and the negative fraction formed the memory subset. Blood was collected by leukapheresis, and PBMCs were isolated by Ficoll-Histopaque density gradient centrifugation and then cryopreserved in liquid nitrogen vapor phase. Purity and quantity of every magnetically sorted T cell population were checked by analytical flow cytometry. Genomic DNA was isolated from each sorted fraction and quantified by UV absorbance on a Nanodrop 2000c. Reading the germline V gene (reference sequence) gives CDR1 MNHNY and CDR2 SVGAGI. The CDR3 runs 14 amino acids, cysteine and phenylalanine included. The CDR3 DNA has 42 bases and is translated from base 1. Trimming removed 5 bases from V and 4 bases from J, leaving 14 bases between the germline ends.

The origin of this receptor is a woman in her twenties or thirties in good health. The sequence joins TRBV6-6 to TRBJ1-2; a tentative D call is TRBD1 (6 bases match). Sequencing was done on a sample of memory CD4+ T cells sorted from blood. Taken with the paper, the label for cell subset or site translates to: CD45RA-negative fraction. The CDR3 protein: CASSPRTDLYGYTF. The DNA reads TGTGCCAGCAGTCCGCGGACAGATCTCTATGGCTACACCTTC.